Described below is a single T cell receptor (beta chain) sequence and its context. The entry originates in a study of blood T cell repertoires in COVID-19. As for the study in general: COVID-19 samples, acute and convalescent, were from the United States, Italy and Spain.

The V gene's germline CDR1 is SGHAT and CDR2 FQNNGV. V was pared by 1 base and J by 3 bases, with 13 bases between. This CDR3 region has 15 residues. Clones were sequenced by immunoSEQ multiplex PCR, and TCRdb holds only the in-frame ones, with some missing. The table lists 220,000 or so clones, approximately 82% of them singletons. This sequence was found in a woman of 80 years or more with acute or convalescent COVID-19. Material for sequencing was peripheral blood. The chain has TRBV11-2 and TRBJ2-7; possible D gene TRBD1, 6 bases. The CDR3 DNA is TGTGCCAGCAGCTTAGGAGAAGGACAGATCTACGAGCAGTACTTC. This encodes CASSLGEGQIYEQYF. The full variable domain, completed using reference TRBV11-2 and TRBJ2-7, is EAGVAQSPRYKIIEKRQSVAFWCNPISGHATLYWYQQILGQGPKLLIQFQNNGVVDDSQLPKDRFSAERLKGVDSTLKIQPAKLEDSAVYLCASSLGEGQIYEQYFGPGTRLTVT.